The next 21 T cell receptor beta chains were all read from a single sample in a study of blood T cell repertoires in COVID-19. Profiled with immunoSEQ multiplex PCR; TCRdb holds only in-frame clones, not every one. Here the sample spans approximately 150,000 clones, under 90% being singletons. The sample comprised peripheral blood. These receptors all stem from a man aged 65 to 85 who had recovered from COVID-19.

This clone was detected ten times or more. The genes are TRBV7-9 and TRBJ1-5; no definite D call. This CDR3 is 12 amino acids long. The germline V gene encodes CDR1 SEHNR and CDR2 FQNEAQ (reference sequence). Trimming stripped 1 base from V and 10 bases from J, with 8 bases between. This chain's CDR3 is CASSLVEGPQHF. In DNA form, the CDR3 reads TGTGCCAGCAGCTTAGTGGAGGGTCCCCAGCATTTT. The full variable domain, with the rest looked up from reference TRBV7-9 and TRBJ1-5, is DTGVSQNPRHKITKRGQNVTFRCDPISEHNRLYWYRQTLGQGPEFLTYFQNEAQLEKSRLLSDRFSAERPKGSFSTLEIQRTEQGDSAMYLCASSLVEGPQHFGDGTRLSIL.

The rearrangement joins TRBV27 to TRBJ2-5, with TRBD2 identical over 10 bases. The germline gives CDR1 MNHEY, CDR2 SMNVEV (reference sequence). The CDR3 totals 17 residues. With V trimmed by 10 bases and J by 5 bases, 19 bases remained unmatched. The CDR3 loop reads CATNTGALAGSRETQYF. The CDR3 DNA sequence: TGTGCCACCAATACTGGGGCACTAGCGGGGAGTAGGGAGACCCAGTACTTC.

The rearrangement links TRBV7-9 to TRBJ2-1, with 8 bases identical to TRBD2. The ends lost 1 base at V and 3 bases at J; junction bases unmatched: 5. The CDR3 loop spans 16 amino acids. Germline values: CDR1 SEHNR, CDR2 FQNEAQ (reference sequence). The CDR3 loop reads CASSLGAGGYYNEQFF. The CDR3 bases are TGTGCCAGCAGCTTAGGGGCGGGAGGATACTACAATGAGCAGTTCTTC.

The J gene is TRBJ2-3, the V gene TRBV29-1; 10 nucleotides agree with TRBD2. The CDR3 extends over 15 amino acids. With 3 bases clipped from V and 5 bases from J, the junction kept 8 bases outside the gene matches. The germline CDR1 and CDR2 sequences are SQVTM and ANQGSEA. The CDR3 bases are TGCAGCGTTGAGGGGCTAGCGGGAGATGAAGATACGCAGTATTTT. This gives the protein CSVEGLAGDEDTQYF.

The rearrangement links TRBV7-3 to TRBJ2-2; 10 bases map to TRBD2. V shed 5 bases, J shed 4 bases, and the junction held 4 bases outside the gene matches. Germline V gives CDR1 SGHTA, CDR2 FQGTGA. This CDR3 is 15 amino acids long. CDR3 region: CASSQGLASTGELFF. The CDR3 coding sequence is TGTGCCAGCAGCCAGGGACTAGCGAGCACCGGGGAGCTGTTTTTT.

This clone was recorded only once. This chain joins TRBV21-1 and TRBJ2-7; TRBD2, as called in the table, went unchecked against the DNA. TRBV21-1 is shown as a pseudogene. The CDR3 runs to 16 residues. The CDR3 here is CASSKRTSGSPGEQYF. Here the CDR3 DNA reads TGTGCCAGCAGCAAACGGACTAGCGGGAGCCCGGGGGAGCAGTACTTC.

Written as DNA, the CDR3 is TGCAGCGTTGTAGGGAAGGGGCACCAAGAGACCCAGTACTTC. Amino acids: CSVVGKGHQETQYF. The chain is built from TRBV29-1 and TRBJ2-5, with D maybe TRBD1 (5 bases). This CDR3 contains 14 residues. Deletions cut 4 bases from V and 0 bases from J, with 12 bases between. Looked up from germline, CDR1 is SQVTM and CDR2 is ANQGSEA.

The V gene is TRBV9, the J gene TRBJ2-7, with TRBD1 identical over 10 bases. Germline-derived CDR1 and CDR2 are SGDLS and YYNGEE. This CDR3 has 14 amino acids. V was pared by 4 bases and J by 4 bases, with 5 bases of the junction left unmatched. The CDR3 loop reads CASSREGQGYEQYF. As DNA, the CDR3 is TGTGCCAGCAGCCGGGAGGGACAGGGGTACGAGCAGTACTTC. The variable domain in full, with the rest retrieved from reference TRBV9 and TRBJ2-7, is DSGVTQTPKHLITATGQRVTLRCSPRSGDLSVYWYQQSLDQGLQFLIQYYNGEERAKGNILERFSAQQFPDLHSELNLSSLELGDSALYFCASSREGQGYEQYFGPGTRLTVT.

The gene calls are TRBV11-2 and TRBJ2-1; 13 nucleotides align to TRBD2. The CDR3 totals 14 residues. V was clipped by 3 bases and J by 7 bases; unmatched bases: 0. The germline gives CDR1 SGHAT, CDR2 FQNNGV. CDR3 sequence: CASSLTSGRNEQFF. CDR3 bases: TGTGCCAGCAGCTTGACTAGCGGGAGGAATGAGCAGTTCTTC.

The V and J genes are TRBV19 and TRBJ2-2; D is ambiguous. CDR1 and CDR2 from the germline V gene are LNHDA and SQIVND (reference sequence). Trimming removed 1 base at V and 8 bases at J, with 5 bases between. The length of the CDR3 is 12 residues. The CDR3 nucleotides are TGTGCCAGTAGTATAGGAGTGGGGGAGCTGTTTTTT. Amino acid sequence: CASSIGVGELFF.

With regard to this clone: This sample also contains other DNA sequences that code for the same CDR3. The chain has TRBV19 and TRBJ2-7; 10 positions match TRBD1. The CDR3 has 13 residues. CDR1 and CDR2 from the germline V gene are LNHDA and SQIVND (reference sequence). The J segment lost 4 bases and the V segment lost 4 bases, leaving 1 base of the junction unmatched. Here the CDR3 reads CASSKDRGYEQYF. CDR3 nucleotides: TGTGCCAGTAGTAAGGACAGGGGGTACGAGCAGTACTTC.

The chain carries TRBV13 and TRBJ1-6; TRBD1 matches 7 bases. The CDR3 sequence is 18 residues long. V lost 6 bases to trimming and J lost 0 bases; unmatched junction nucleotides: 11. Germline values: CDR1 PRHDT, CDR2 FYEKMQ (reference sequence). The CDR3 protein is CASRLFTGAGSYNSPLHF. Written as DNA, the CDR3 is TGTGCCAGCAGACTTTTCACAGGGGCCGGCTCCTATAATTCACCCCTCCACTTT. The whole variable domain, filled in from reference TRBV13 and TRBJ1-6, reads AAGVIQSPRHLIKEKRETATLKCYPIPRHDTVYWYQQGPGQDPQFLISFYEKMQSDKGSIPDRFSAQQFSDYHSELNMSSLELGDSALYFCASRLFTGAGSYNSPLHFGNGTRLTVT.

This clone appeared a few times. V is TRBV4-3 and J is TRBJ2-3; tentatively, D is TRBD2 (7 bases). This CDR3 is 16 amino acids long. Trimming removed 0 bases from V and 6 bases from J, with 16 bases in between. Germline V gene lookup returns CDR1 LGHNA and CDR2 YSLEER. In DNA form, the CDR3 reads TGCGCCAGCAGCCAAGATACAGGGAGGGCGAGGGATACGCAGTATTTT. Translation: CASSQDTGRARDTQYF.

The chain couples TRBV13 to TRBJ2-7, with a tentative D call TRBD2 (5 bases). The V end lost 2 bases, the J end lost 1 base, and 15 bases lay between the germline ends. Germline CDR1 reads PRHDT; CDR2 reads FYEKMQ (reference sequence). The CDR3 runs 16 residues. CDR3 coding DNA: TGTGCCAGCAGCTTATACTCCCTAGCAGATTCCTACGAGCAGTACTTC. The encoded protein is CASSLYSLADSYEQYF.

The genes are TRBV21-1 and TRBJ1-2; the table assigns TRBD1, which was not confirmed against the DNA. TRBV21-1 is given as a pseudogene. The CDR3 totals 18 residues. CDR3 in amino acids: CASSKDPGQGAKGYGYTF. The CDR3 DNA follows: TGTGCCAGCAGCAAAGACCCGGGACAGGGGGCAAAGGGCTATGGCTACACCTTC.

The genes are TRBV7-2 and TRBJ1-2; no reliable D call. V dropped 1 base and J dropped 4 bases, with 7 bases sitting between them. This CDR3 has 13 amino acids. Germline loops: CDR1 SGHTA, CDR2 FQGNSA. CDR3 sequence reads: CASSLGGGYGYTF. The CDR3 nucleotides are TGTGCCAGCAGCTTAGGCGGAGGCTATGGCTACACCTTC.

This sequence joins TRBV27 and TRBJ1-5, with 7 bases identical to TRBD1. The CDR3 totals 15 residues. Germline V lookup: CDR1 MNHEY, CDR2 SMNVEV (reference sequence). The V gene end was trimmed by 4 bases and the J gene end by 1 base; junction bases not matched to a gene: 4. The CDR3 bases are TGTGCCAGCAGTTCCAGGGGGACCAGCAATCAGCCCCAGCATTTT. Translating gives CASSSRGTSNQPQHF.

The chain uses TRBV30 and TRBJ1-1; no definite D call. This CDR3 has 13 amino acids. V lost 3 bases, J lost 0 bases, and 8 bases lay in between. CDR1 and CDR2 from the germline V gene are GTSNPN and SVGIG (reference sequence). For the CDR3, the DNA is TGTGCCTGGAGGGCAACCATGAACACTGAAGCTTTCTTT. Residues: CAWRATMNTEAFF.

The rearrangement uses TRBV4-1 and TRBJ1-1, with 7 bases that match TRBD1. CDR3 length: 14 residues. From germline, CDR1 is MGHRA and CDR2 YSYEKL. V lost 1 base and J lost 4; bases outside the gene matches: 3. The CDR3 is CASSQVQGSTEAFF. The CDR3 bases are TGCGCCAGCAGCCAAGTACAGGGGAGCACTGAAGCTTTCTTT.

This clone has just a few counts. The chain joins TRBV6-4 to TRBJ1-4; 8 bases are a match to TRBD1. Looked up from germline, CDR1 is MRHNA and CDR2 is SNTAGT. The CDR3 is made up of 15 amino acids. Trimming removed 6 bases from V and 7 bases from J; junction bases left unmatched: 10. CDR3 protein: CASRTRTGRGEKLFF. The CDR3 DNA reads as TGTGCCAGCAGAACTAGGACAGGGCGGGGTGAAAAACTGTTTTTT.

The CDR3 sequence is CASSVVVDSPLHF. For the CDR3, the DNA is TGTGCCAGCAGCGTAGTCGTCGATTCACCCCTCCACTTT. This sequence joins TRBV9 and TRBJ1-6; D call uncertain. From germline, CDR1 is SGDLS and CDR2 YYNGEE. This CDR3 spans 13 amino acids. The ends were cut back, 0 bases at V and 8 bases at J, with 6 bases in the middle. The whole variable domain, remainder taken from reference TRBV9 and TRBJ1-6, is DSGVTQTPKHLITATGQRVTLRCSPRSGDLSVYWYQQSLDQGLQFLIQYYNGEERAKGNILERFSAQQFPDLHSELNLSSLELGDSALYFCASSVVVDSPLHFGNGTRLTVT.